This T cell receptor (beta chain) emerged from a study of T cells in Graves' hyperthyroidism and ophthalmopathy. Together with thyroid ultrasound, orbital computed tomography, serum thyroxine and TRAb, clinical symptoms were used for diagnoses. Amplified TCR beta CDR3 regions came from RNA transcripts. A set of HTBI primers served as the primers for a first-round RT-PCR of the TCR CDR3. TCRdb analysed the multiplex PCR reads with MiXCR anew, one entry per CDR3 protein. The sample lists 400,000 to 600,000 distinct CDR3 sequences, approximately 16% occurring once. The V gene end was trimmed by 4 bases and the J gene end by 14 bases; junction bases not matched to a gene: 11. The CDR3 spans 14 residues. Looked up from germline, CDR1 is SGHAT and CDR2 is FQNNGV.

J is TRBJ1-6 and V is TRBV11-2, with 7 positions matching TRBD1. The sample was blood. The clonotype comes from a woman aged 30 to 39 with Graves' ophthalmopathy. CDR3 DNA: TGTGCCAGCAGCTCAACAGGGGTGGGGTTCTCCCTCCACTTT. As protein: CASSSTGVGFSLHF.